This TCR beta chain was documented in a study of blood T cell repertoires in COVID-19 (TCRdb year 2020). About the investigation overall: Samples covering the acute and convalescent phases of COVID-19 were provided by collaborators in the United States, Italy and Spain. The samples were drawn from two sources: the first 160 participants of the ongoing ImmuneRACE study, and 1,000 to 1,500 subjects contributed by 6 global collaborators. The repertoires were made available in a free public database intended to serve as a resource for research on the immune response to SARS-CoV-2. A de-identified subject ID, COVID-19 status, age in years and sex were almost always included in the sample metadata. The dataset comprised deeply sampled blood TCRbeta repertoires from subjects exposed to, actively infected with, or recovered from COVID-19. HLA class I and class II types, where available, came from metadata supplied by the sample provider rather than from assay-based typing. The material from the prospective study consisted of cDNA or gDNA derived from T cells, B-cell-depleted T cells, or PBMCs. Overall study results and their limits: How much clinical and demographic metadata was included differed by source and by participant, and the metadata was provided uncurated.

About this clone: Its antigen is currently not known. Qualities for individual bases were not recorded, and no much larger clone is one base off.

TCRbeta CDR3 regions were amplified from genomic DNA using the immunoSEQ Assay, a bias-controlled multiplex PCR. On the authors' methods: Within the assay, amplification of reference gene primers was used to estimate how many nucleated cells each sample contained. To quantify the absolute abundance of each unique TCRbeta CDR3 rearrangement, sequence reads were collapsed and filtered. Productive Simpson clonality was computed per sample as the square root of Simpson's diversity index over productive rearrangements. This immuneACCESS table, as held by TCRdb, lists in-frame sequences with V and J called but not all clones. Of the missing ones, under half trace to an unresolved V gene in checked studies; the others have no known cause. V and J calls and clone size are those listed in that table; D and trimming were worked out from the DNA. The sample profile shows some 180,000 clones; about 80% of them were found once. The leading ten clones occupy 9.5% to 13% of the sample.

Each collaborating institution followed its own protocols to collect whole blood in K2EDTA tubes. For TCRbeta analysis, collaborators shipped samples as frozen whole blood, isolated PBMCs, or DNA extracted from either of those sample types. From the cysteine through the phenylalanine, the CDR3 covers 13 amino acids. Left in the record is the CDR3 DNA by itself, 39 bases read in frame from the first base. Relative to germline, V is missing 3 bases and J is missing 7 bases, with 1 base of the junction outside any gene match. CDR1 and CDR2, looked up from the germline V gene, are KGHDR and SFDVKD. The V and J segments used are TRBV24-1 and TRBJ1-5; 8 junctional bases match TRBD1. The sample comprised peripheral blood. The sequence was obtained from a man between 65 and 79 years old with active or convalescent COVID-19. The CDR3 reads as follows: CATSDGQGQPQHF. The bases are TGTGCCACCAGTGATGGACAGGGCCAGCCCCAGCATTTT.